One and the same sample provided the 21 T cell receptor beta chains below, sequenced in a study of T cells in Graves' hyperthyroidism and ophthalmopathy. Template material for amplifying TCR beta CDR3 regions consisted of RNA transcripts. HTBI primers were used for first-round RT-PCR of the TCR CDR3. TCRdb re-derived calls from the multiplex PCR reads in MiXCR, one entry per CDR3 protein. This sample has under 550,000 distinct CDR3 sequences; around 15% occur once, and the top ten carry 5.3%. Sequencing was performed on blood. These receptor sequences come from a woman aged 18-30 years with Graves' hyperthyroidism.

This clonotype was detected ten times or more. This chain uses TRBV20-1 with TRBJ2-5; 11 nucleotides align to TRBD2. The trim removed 8 bases at V and 1 base at J, leaving 6 bases unmatched. Germline V CDR1 and CDR2: DFQATT, SNEGSKA (reference sequence). The CDR3 is 14 residues long. As DNA, the CDR3 is TGCAGTACTCCCCTAGCGGGAGGCCAAGAGACCCAGTACTTC. Encoded protein: CSTPLAGGQETQYF.

The gene calls are TRBV7-9 and TRBJ1-6; 7 nucleotides align to TRBD1. Germline assignment: CDR1 SEHNR and CDR2 FQNEAQ (reference sequence). This CDR3 is 16 amino acids long. With 4 bases clipped from V and 0 bases from J, the junction kept 3 bases outside the gene matches. CDR3 nucleotide sequence: TGTGCCAGCAGCTCGACAGGGTCCTCCTATAATTCACCCCTCCACTTT. Translating it yields CASSSTGSSYNSPLHF.

V usage is TRBV13 and J usage is TRBJ2-7, with TRBD2 identical over 8 bases. CDR1 PRHDT and CDR2 FYEKMQ come from the germline V gene (reference sequence). The CDR3 length is 15 residues. Trimming took 5 bases from V and 2 from J; bases not matched to a gene: 8. The CDR3 protein is CASSPSSGGPYEQYF. Here the CDR3 DNA reads TGTGCCAGCAGCCCCAGTTCGGGGGGGCCCTACGAGCAGTACTTC.

The chain carries TRBV9 and TRBJ1-2; D might be TRBD1 (5 bases). The length of the CDR3 is 16 residues. Germline V CDR1 and CDR2: SGDLS, YYNGEE. Deletions cut 4 bases from V and 3 bases from J, with 19 bases between. The CDR3 region has the DNA TGTGCCAGCAGCTTTCCCTCCGGGACTGATGACTATGGCTACACCTTC. As protein: CASSFPSGTDDYGYTF.

This clonotype was detected ten times or more. The V and J genes are TRBV18 and TRBJ1-6, with D tentatively TRBD1 (5 bases). This CDR3 comprises 14 residues. With 1 base removed from V and 8 bases from J, the gap between germline ends came to 9 bases. The germline V gene has CDR1 KGHSH and CDR2 LQKENI. The CDR3 is CASSPQGRDSPLHF. The CDR3 nucleotides are TGTGCCAGCTCACCACAGGGGCGGGATTCACCCCTCCACTTT. Complete variable domain (other parts from reference TRBV18 and TRBJ1-6): NAGVMQNPRHLVRRRGQEARLRCSPMKGHSHVYWYRQLPEEGLKFMVYLQKENIIDESGMPKERFSAEFPKEGPSILRIQQVVRGDSAAYFCASSPQGRDSPLHFGNGTRLTVT.

This clonotype was counted at least ten times. J is TRBJ2-7 and V is TRBV2, with 10 bases identical to TRBD2. The CDR3 runs 15 residues. Germline V CDR1 and CDR2: SNHLY, FYNNEI. With 4 bases clipped from V and 4 bases from J, the junction kept 7 bases outside the gene matches. This CDR3 reads CASSGGLAGVYEQYF. Here the CDR3 DNA reads TGTGCCAGCAGTGGGGGCCTAGCGGGAGTATACGAGCAGTACTTC.

In this sample, this clonotype turned up many times. This chain joins TRBV2 and TRBJ2-3, with 8 bases aligning to TRBD1. The germline V gene has CDR1 SNHLY and CDR2 FYNNEI. V was pared by 7 bases and J by 2 bases, with 5 bases of the junction left unmatched. The CDR3 extends over 14 amino acids. The CDR3 protein is CASKDRGHTDTQYF. The CDR3 nucleotides read TGTGCCAGCAAAGACAGGGGTCACACAGATACGCAGTATTTT.

This clonotype was counted at least ten times. The chain uses TRBV28 and TRBJ2-1, with 12 bases that match TRBD2. V trimming: 2 bases; J trimming: 4 bases; junction bases outside the gene matches: 3. Germline V gene data show CDR1 as MDHEN and CDR2 as SYDVKM. The CDR3 totals 16 residues. CDR3 in amino acids: CASSLASGREYNEQFF. The CDR3 bases are TGTGCCAGCAGTTTAGCTAGCGGGAGGGAGTACAATGAGCAGTTCTTC.

This clonotype showed up many times. This chain connects TRBV15 to TRBJ1-1; D unresolved. Germline-derived CDR1 and CDR2 are LNHNV and YYDKDF (reference sequence). This CDR3 comprises 15 residues. Deletions cut 1 base from V and 1 base from J, with 10 bases between. DNA of the CDR3: TGTGCCACCAGCAGAGGGACGGTGGGGAACACTGAAGCTTTCTTT. Encoded protein: CATSRGTVGNTEAFF.

This clonotype has ten or more counts. One junction end does not reproduce the germline sequence, and a read error may be involved. The chain is built from TRBV2 and TRBJ2-3; D possibly uses TRBD1 or TRBD2 (5 bases each). The germline V gene encodes CDR1 SNHLY and CDR2 FYNNEI. The CDR3 spans 14 residues. The CDR3 protein is CAGRPGTHEDTQYF. The CDR3 DNA sequence: TGTGCCGGCAGGCCCGGGACCCACGAAGATACGCAGTATTTT.

This clonotype has at least ten counts. The chain combines TRBV6-1 with TRBJ1-2; a weak D match, TRBD1 (6 bases). The CDR3 length is 17 residues. Germline V gene sequence: CDR1 MNHNS, CDR2 SASEGT. V was shortened by 5 bases and J by 2 bases, with 21 bases between the two germline ends. The CDR3 spells CASSPRELGHLNYGYTF. The CDR3 coding sequence is TGTGCCAGCAGTCCGAGGGAGTTGGGACATTTAAACTATGGCTACACCTTC.

The gene calls are TRBV7-9 and TRBJ1-5; D perhaps matches TRBD1 (6 bases). V lost 5 bases, J lost 6 bases, and 20 bases lay in between. The CDR3 runs to 16 residues. Germline V lookup: CDR1 SEHNR, CDR2 FQNEAQ (reference sequence). DNA for the CDR3: TGTGCCAGCAGCGTAGGGGGTGACAGGAGGGTTCAGCCCCAGCATTTT. This gives the protein CASSVGGDRRVQPQHF.

This clonotype appeared many times. V is TRBV30 and J is TRBJ1-3, with D possibly TRBD1 on 6 matching bases. CDR1 and CDR2 (germline): GTSNPN, SVGIG (reference sequence). The V end lost 2 bases, the J end lost 1 base, and 6 bases lay between the germline ends. This CDR3 contains 13 residues. The CDR3 region is CAWSTGSGNTIYF. In nucleotides, the CDR3 is TGTGCCTGGAGTACAGGGTCTGGAAACACCATATATTTT.

The chain carries TRBV7-8 and TRBJ1-5; D is perhaps TRBD1 (6 bases). CDR1 and CDR2 from the germline V gene are SGHVS and FQNEAQ. The length of the CDR3 is 17 residues. V was clipped by 5 bases and J by 2 bases, with 19 bases between them. CDR3 sequence: CASSQGWAGVGNQPQHF. The CDR3 DNA is TGTGCCAGCAGCCAAGGTTGGGCAGGGGTAGGCAATCAGCCCCAGCATTTT. Using reference TRBV7-8 and TRBJ1-5 for the parts outside the CDR3, the full variable domain is GAGVSQSPRYKVAKRGQDVALRCDPISGHVSLFWYQQALGQGPEFLTYFQNEAQLDKSGLPSDRFFAERPEGSVSTLKIQRTQQEDSAVYLCASSQGWAGVGNQPQHFGDGTRLSIL.

This clonotype was seen at least ten times. This chain uses TRBV9 with TRBJ2-5; D not certain. This CDR3 has 16 amino acids. The germline V and J ends were trimmed by 0 bases and 7 bases, with 19 bases remaining between them. Germline V gives CDR1 SGDLS, CDR2 YYNGEE. As DNA, the CDR3 is TGTGCCAGCAGCGTAGGGCAGGCGGCCGACTCGGGGACCCAGTACTTC. Residues: CASSVGQAADSGTQYF.

This clonotype was counted ten times or more. This chain uses TRBV12-3 or TRBV12-4 with TRBJ2-1, with 12 bases matching TRBD2. The CDR3 length is 14 residues. V dropped 5 bases and J dropped 12; count of bases not matched to a gene: 8. CDR3 amino acids: CASSTSSGRVLQFF. The CDR3 nucleotides read TGTGCCAGCAGTACCTCTAGCGGGAGGGTCCTGCAGTTCTTC.

In regard to this clonotype: A read error may account for a junction end that differs from germline. The chain carries TRBV28 and TRBJ2-5, with TRBD1 as a possible D gene (5 bases). Germline CDR1 and CDR2: MDHEN and SYDVKM. This CDR3 has 14 amino acids. The CDR3 DNA follows: TGTGCCAGCAGTTTATCGTCCCAGGGATTCACCCATTCCTTC. Protein: CASSLSSQGFTHSF.

This clonotype was observed a few times. The chain joins TRBV5-1 to TRBJ2-2; D is unresolved. V was cut by 6 bases and J by 0 bases, with 6 bases left in between. Per the germline V gene, CDR1 is SGHRS and CDR2 is YFSETQ. This CDR3 comprises 13 residues. CDR3 coding DNA: TGCGCCAGCACCGCGGCGAACACCGGGGAGCTGTTTTTT. Its protein product is CASTAANTGELFF. The full variable domain, in which reference TRBV5-1 and TRBJ2-2 provide the parts outside the CDR3, is KAGVTQTPRYLIKTRGQQVTLSCSPISGHRSVSWYQQTPGQGLQFLFEYFSETQRNKGNFPGRFSGRQFSNSRSEMNVSTLELGDSALYLCASTAANTGELFFGEGSRLTVL.

Ten or more counts support this clonotype. The J gene is TRBJ2-1, the V gene TRBV5-8, with TRBD1 matching 9 bases. Per the germline V gene, CDR1 is SGHTS and CDR2 is YDEGEE. Losses at the gene ends were 2 bases for V and 1 base for J; bases not matched to a gene: 4. The CDR3 is 16 residues long. The CDR3 loop reads CASSFRDRGSYNEQFF. CDR3 nucleotides: TGTGCCAGCAGCTTTCGAGACAGGGGGTCCTACAATGAGCAGTTCTTC.

This sequence joins TRBV4-1 and TRBJ2-7, with TRBD1 matching over 10 bases. The CDR3 extends over 15 amino acids. CDR1 MGHRA and CDR2 YSYEKL come from the germline V gene. The trim removed 4 bases at V and 4 bases at J, leaving 7 bases unmatched. CDR3 protein: CASSRSTGGFYEQYF. DNA for the CDR3: TGCGCCAGCAGCCGGTCGACAGGGGGCTTTTACGAGCAGTACTTC.

The gene calls are TRBV7-8 and TRBJ1-6, with TRBD1 matching over 10 bases. This CDR3 region has 19 residues. Losses at the gene ends were 2 bases for V and 2 bases for J; bases not matched to a gene: 9. Germline CDR1 is SGHVS and CDR2 is FQNEAQ. CDR3 DNA: TGTGCCAGCAGCTTACGCTTCCGGACAGGGGGAACCTATAATTCACCCCTCCACTTT. Amino acids: CASSLRFRTGGTYNSPLHF.